This T cell receptor (beta chain) stems from a study of T cell repertoires in cytomegalovirus infection. About the research overall: Evidence of both CMV infection and a matching HLA type came from public TCR beta signatures.

V lost 7 bases, J lost 6 bases, and 13 bases lay in between. From germline, CDR1 is SGHTA and CDR2 FQGNSA. The CDR3 runs to 13 residues. The table lists this clonotype with many counts. One entry per CDR3 protein results from TCRdb running MiXCR on the reads. The data hold 150,000 to 200,000 distinct CDR3 sequences, with more than 9% observed a single time. The sequenced sample consisted of PBMCs. The receptor comes from a human donor in good health (CMV status not recorded). Some clones in this sample may be carry-over from other donors' samples. The J gene is TRBJ1-5, the V gene TRBV7-2; D may be TRBD1 (5 bases). CDR3 sequence (DNA): TGTGCCAGCACCAGCGGAAGGGGTCAGCCCCAGCATTTT. Translated: CASTSGRGQPQHF.